This T cell receptor (beta chain) was profiled in a study of tumor-infiltrating lymphocytes in primary liver carcinoma (dated by TCRdb to 2017 to 2019). Some background on the complete study: Surgical resection was performed in China between November 2015 and 2016 on about 5 patients with histopathologically diagnosed primary liver carcinoma. Of the five patients, three men and two women aged 30 to 69 years, four had hepatocellular carcinoma and one had combined HCC and intrahepatic cholangiocarcinoma. The five patients had tumors staged T1-T3 N0M0, with maximum diameters ranging from about 4.2 to 10 cm. Roughly 3.5 to 8 million productive TCRbeta reads were obtained per sample, and no significant difference in read depth was found between tissue types. TCRbeta repertoire sequencing, expression microarrays and whole-exome sequencing were combined in the study across five regions of each liver tumor, with adjacent normal tissue and blood also included. A total of about 35 specimens from 5 patients, comprising approximately 25 tumor regions, 5 adjacent noncancerous liver tissues and 5 peripheral blood samples, were covered by TCRbeta repertoire sequencing. Reproducibility between technical replicate repertoires was high, with correlation coefficients above 0.95 and mean shared-clone rates near 0.89. Paper-wide results and their limitations: Consistent with antigen-driven expansion, pairs of tumor regions showed higher repertoire overlap (mean around 36%) than either tumor-adjacent pairs (about 17%) or tumor-blood pairs (approximately 15%). Only the TCR beta chain was sequenced, which likely underestimates true repertoire diversity because unpaired alpha chains were not captured. Bulk unsorted samples precluded comparing CD4+ and CD8+ T cell repertoires. The study included only a handful of patients, and the authors note findings should be validated in a larger study. The top 250 clones accounted for a significantly greater share of the repertoire in tumors than in blood (p = 0.039).

RNA from unsorted whole blood was extracted with TRIzol reagent, and germline DNA was obtained with the DNeasy Blood & Tissue kit. At the time of sampling, the patients had chronic HBV infection and had not received any treatment. Before surgery, roughly 4 milliliters of peripheral blood were drawn into K2EDTA tubes. This clonotype was counted a few times. Its target antigen remains unknown. A much larger clone differs by one base, so this may be a read error. The CDR3 goes from the cysteine to the phenylalanine over 14 residues. Only the CDR3 portion is preserved as DNA: 42 bases, with reading frame beginning at the first base. The germline V gene sets CDR1 to SGHDN and CDR2 to FVKESK. V and J lose 7 bases and 4 bases, and a span of 13 bases separates them. TCRbeta-specific cDNA was reverse-transcribed from around 500 ng total RNA using a constant-region primer and ProtoScript II reverse transcriptase. TCRbeta libraries were built with three nested multiplex PCR rounds, a slightly modified ARM-PCR procedure. The first two PCR rounds used multiplex TRBV1-TRBV30 forward primers with a Cbeta reverse primer, each for approximately 11 cycles. A final 25-cycle PCR with Deep VentR polymerase added sample barcodes and Illumina adapters. Before sequencing, amplicons between 200 and 500 bp were purified from gel using a QIAquick gel extraction kit. TCRbeta amplicons were sequenced on an Illumina HiSeq 2500 with 250-bp paired-end reads. Regarding the original processing steps: Reads were quality-trimmed with Trimmomatic v0.33, and paired reads were merged with FLASH v1.2.11 to recover full CDR3 sequences. MiGEC v1.2.1b assigned V, D and J germline segments to the rearranged TCRbeta sequences. Clonotype statistics and Shannon-Wiener diversity indices were computed with VDJtools v1.0.0. To reduce sampling bias, subsequent analyses other than the diversity analysis used only the 250 most abundant clonotypes in each sample. The public reads were run again by TCRdb, first through fastp at Q25 and then through MiXCR, and only productive beta chains were kept. Rows matching on CDR3 protein sequence are summarized as one entry with the most common DNA and genes. The V and J calls come from TCRdb's annotation, not from the publication. This sample holds some 320,000 distinct CDR3 sequences; 50% to 70% were observed only once. The ten largest make up roughly 10% of the sample.

Sequencing input: peripheral blood. In this chain, TRBV14 is recombined with TRBJ2-2, with the D gene not clear enough to name. The source is a man aged 35 to 55 with primary liver carcinoma and hepatitis B virus infection. The DNA is as follows: TGTGCCAGCAACCTCCTATCAGTCACCGGGGAGCTGTTTTTT. Protein translation: CASNLLSVTGELFF. With the portions outside the CDR3 filled from the reference TRBV14 and TRBJ2-2 genes, the complete variable region becomes EAGVTQFPSHSVIEKGQTVTLRCDPISGHDNLYWYRRVMGKEIKFLLHFVKESKQDESGMPNNRFLAERTGGTYSTLKVQPAELEDSGVYFCASNLLSVTGELFFGEGSRLTVL.